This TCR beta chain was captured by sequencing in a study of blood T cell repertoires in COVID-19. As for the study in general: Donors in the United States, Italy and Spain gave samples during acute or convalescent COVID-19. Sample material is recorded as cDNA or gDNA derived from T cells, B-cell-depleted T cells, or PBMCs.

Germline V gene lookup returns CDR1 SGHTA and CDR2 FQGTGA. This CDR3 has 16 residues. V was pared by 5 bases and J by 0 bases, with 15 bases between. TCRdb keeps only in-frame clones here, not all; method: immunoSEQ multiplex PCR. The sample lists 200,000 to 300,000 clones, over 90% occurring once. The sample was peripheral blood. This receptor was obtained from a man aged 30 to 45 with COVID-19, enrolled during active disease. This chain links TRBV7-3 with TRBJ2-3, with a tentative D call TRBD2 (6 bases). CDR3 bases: TGTGCCAGCAGCCACCCTGGGGGGTTCAGCACAGATACGCAGTATTTT. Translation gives CASSHPGGFSTDTQYF.